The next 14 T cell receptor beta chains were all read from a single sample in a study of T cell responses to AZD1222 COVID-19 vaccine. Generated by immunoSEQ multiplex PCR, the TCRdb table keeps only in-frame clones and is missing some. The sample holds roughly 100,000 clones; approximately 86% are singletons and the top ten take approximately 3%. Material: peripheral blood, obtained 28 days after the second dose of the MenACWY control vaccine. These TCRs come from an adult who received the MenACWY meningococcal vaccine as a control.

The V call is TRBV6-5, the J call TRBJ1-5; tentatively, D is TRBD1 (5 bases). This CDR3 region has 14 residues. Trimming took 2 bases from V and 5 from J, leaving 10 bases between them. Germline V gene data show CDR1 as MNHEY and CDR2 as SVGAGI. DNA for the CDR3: TGTGCCAGCAGTTACGGGAGGGGCCATCAGCCCCAGCATTTT. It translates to CASSYGRGHQPQHF.

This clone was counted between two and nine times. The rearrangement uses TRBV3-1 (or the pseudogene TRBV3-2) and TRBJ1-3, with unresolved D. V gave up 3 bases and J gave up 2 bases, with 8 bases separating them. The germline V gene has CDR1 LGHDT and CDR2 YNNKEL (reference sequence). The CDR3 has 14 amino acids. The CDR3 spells CASSQRETGNTIYF. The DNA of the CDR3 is TGTGCCAGCAGCCAGAGAGAGACTGGAAACACCATATATTTT.

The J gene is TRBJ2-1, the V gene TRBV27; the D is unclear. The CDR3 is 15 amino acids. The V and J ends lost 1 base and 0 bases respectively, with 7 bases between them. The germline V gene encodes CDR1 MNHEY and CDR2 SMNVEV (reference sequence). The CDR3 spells CASSLYTGSYNEQFF. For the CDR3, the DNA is TGTGCCAGCAGTTTATACACGGGCTCCTACAATGAGCAGTTCTTC.

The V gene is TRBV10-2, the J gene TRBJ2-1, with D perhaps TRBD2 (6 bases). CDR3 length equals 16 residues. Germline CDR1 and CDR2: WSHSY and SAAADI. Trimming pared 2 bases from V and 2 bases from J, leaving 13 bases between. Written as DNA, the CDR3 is TGCGCCAGCAGTGAGACTTTAGCGGCGCCCTACAATGAGCAGTTCTTC. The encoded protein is CASSETLAAPYNEQFF.

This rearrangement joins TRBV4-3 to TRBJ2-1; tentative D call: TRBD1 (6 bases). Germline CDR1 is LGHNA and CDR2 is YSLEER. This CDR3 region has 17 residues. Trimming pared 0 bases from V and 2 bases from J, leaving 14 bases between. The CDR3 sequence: CASSQDLGAGTYNEQFF. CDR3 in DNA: TGCGCCAGCAGCCAAGATCTGGGGGCGGGTACCTACAATGAGCAGTTCTTC.

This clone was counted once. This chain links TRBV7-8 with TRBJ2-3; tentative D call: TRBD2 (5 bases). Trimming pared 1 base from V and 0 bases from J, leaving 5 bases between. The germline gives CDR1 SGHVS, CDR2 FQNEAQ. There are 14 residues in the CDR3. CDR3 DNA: TGTGCCAGCAGCTTAGTAGCGAGCACAGATACGCAGTATTTT. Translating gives CASSLVASTDTQYF.

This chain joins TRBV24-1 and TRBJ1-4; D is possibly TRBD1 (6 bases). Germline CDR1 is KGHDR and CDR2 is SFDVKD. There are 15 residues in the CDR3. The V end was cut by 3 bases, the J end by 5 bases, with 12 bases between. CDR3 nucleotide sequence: TGTGCCACCAGTGATCCCAAAACAGGGAATGAAAAACTGTTTTTT. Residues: CATSDPKTGNEKLFF.

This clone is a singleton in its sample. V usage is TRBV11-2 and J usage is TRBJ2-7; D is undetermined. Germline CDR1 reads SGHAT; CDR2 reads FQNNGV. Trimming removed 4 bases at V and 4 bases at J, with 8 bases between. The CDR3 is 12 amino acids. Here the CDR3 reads CASSSDQYEQYF. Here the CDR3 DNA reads TGTGCCAGCAGCTCGGACCAATACGAGCAGTACTTC.

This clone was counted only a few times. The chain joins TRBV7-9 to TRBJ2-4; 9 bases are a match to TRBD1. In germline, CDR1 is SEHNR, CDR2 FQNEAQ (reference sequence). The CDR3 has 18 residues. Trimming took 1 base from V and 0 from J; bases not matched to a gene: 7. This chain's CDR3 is CASSLVDRGSLAKNIQYF. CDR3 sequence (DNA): TGTGCCAGCAGCTTAGTCGACAGGGGGTCGTTAGCCAAAAACATTCAGTACTTC.

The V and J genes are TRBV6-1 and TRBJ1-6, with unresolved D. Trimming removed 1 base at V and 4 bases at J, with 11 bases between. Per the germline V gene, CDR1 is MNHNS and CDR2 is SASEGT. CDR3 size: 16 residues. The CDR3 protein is CASSEVVGLYNSPLHF. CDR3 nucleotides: TGTGCCAGCAGTGAAGTAGTAGGTCTATATAATTCACCCCTCCACTTT.

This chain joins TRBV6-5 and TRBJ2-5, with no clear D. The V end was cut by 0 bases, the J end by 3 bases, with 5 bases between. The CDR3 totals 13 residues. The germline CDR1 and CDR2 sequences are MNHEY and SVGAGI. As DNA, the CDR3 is TGTGCCAGCAGTTACTCGTGGAAAGAGACCCAGTACTTC. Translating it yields CASSYSWKETQYF.

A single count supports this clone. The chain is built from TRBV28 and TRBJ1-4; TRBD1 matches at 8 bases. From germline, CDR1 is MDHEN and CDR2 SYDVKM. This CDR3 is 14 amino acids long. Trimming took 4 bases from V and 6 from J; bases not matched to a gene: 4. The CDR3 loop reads CASSYRGEDEKLFF. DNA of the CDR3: TGTGCCAGCAGTTACAGGGGGGAGGATGAAAAACTGTTTTTT. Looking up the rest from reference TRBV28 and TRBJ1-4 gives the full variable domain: DVKVTQSSRYLVKRTGEKVFLECVQDMDHENMFWYRQDPGLGLRLIYFSYDVKMKEKGDIPEGYSVSREKKERFSLILESASTNQTSMYLCASSYRGEDEKLFFGSGTQLSVL.

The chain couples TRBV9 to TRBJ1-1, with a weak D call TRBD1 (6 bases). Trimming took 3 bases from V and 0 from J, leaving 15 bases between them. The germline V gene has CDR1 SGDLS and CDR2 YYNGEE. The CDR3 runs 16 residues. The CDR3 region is CASSARDIFMNTEAFF. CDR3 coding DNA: TGTGCCAGCAGCGCCAGGGACATTTTCATGAACACTGAAGCTTTCTTT.

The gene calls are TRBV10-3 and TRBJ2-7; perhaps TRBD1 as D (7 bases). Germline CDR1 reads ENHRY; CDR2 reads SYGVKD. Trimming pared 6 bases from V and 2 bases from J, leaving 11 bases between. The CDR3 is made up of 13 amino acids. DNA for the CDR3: TGTGCCATCAGGGAGGGGGCCACCTACGAGCAGTACTTC. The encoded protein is CAIREGATYEQYF.